The 16 T cell receptor beta chains below all came from one sample that was sequenced in a study of identical twins. TCRdb redid the calling of the 5' RACE reads with MiXCR, one entry per CDR3 protein. This sample has about 900,000 distinct CDR3 sequences, with around 12% found just once. This same sample was also taken into another study, of yellow fever vaccine responses in identical twins.

The sample taken for sequencing was PBMCs. The receptors originated from a woman under 30 in good health.

This clonotype appeared many times. The chain is built from TRBV7-9 and TRBJ1-2; unclear D gene. The CDR3 is made up of 13 amino acids. Trimming took 1 base from V and 11 from J, leaving 14 bases between them. In germline, CDR1 is SEHNR, CDR2 FQNEAQ (reference sequence). CDR3 DNA: TGTGCCAGCAGCTTAGTGAACCCTCTCGAGTACACCTTC. Encoded protein: CASSLVNPLEYTF.

The chain couples TRBV24-1 to TRBJ2-1, with D hard to call. V was trimmed by 4 bases and J by 5 bases, leaving 14 bases between them. CDR3 length: 15 amino acids. Germline V gene lookup returns CDR1 KGHDR and CDR2 SFDVKD. CDR3 sequence reads: CATSDTRVLNNEQFF. The CDR3 DNA follows: TGTGCCACCAGTGACACCCGGGTACTCAACAATGAGCAGTTCTTC.

The chain combines TRBV4-2 with TRBJ2-7; TRBD2 matches 8 bases. Germline values: CDR1 LGHNA, CDR2 YNFKEQ. The CDR3 length is 16 residues. V lost 0 bases, J lost 4 bases, and 8 bases stayed unmatched. The CDR3 DNA sequence: TGTGCCAGCAGCCAAGATGGGGCGGGGGGTAGTTACGAGCAGTACTTC. It codes for CASSQDGAGGSYEQYF.

The V gene is TRBV3-1, the J gene TRBJ2-5, with TRBD2 identical over 10 bases. The CDR3 runs to 17 residues. The V gene's germline CDR1 is LGHDT and CDR2 YNNKEL (reference sequence). V trimming: 4 bases; J trimming: 4 bases; junction bases outside the gene matches: 12. CDR3 DNA: TGTGCCAGCAGCCTAATGGGGCTAGCGGGAGATCGAGAGACCCAGTACTTC. Protein sequence: CASSLMGLAGDRETQYF.

The genes are TRBV18 and TRBJ1-2, with D perhaps matching TRBD1 (6 bases). Trimming shortened V by 4 bases and J by 8 bases, and 14 bases separated the two germline ends. This CDR3 is 13 amino acids long. CDR1 is KGHSH and CDR2 is LQKENI in the germline V gene. Here the CDR3 reads CASSRRDNYGYTF. The CDR3 nucleotides read TGTGCCAGCTCACGCCGGGACAATTACGGCTACACCTTC.

This clonotype showed up just a few times. The rearrangement joins TRBV6-5 to TRBJ1-1, with D tentatively TRBD1 (5 bases). Germline-derived CDR1 and CDR2 are MNHEY and SVGAGI. V dropped 0 bases and J dropped 2 bases, with 10 bases sitting between them. The CDR3 is 15 amino acids. The CDR3 bases are TGTGCCAGCAGTTACTCGGGGGACGTAAACACTGAAGCTTTCTTT. It translates to CASSYSGDVNTEAFF.

Here the CDR3 DNA reads TGTGCCAGCAGCCCAGTGGGTGAGTACGAGCAGTACTTC. Translated: CASSPVGEYEQYF. This chain uses TRBV3-1 with TRBJ2-7, with no clear D. V was cut by 4 bases and J by 4 bases, with 11 bases left in between. There are 13 residues in the CDR3. Germline CDR1 reads LGHDT; CDR2 reads YNNKEL (reference sequence).

V and J are TRBV7-2 and TRBJ2-7, with D hard to call. This CDR3 region has 14 residues. From germline, CDR1 is SGHTA and CDR2 FQGNSA. The V end lost 0 bases, the J end lost 9 bases, and 15 bases lay between the germline ends. The CDR3 protein is CASSLAVESVRQYF. The DNA of the CDR3 is TGTGCCAGCAGCTTAGCGGTTGAATCCGTGCGGCAGTACTTC.

This clonotype was seen a handful of times. The gene calls are TRBV5-5 and TRBJ2-4; D is unclear. V lost 4 bases and J lost 9, with 14 bases in between. This CDR3 spans 13 amino acids. The germline V gene has CDR1 SGHKS and CDR2 YYEKEE (reference sequence). The CDR3 sequence: CASSPSATGIQYF. CDR3 nucleotide sequence: TGTGCCAGCAGCCCCTCCGCAACTGGCATTCAGTACTTC.

The sample holds a few counts of this clonotype. The chain links TRBV23-1 to TRBJ2-1; D gene unclear. TRBV23-1 belongs to the ORF category, with a function that is uncertain. Trimming cost V 0 bases and J 0 bases, with 9 bases left between them. This CDR3 region has 16 residues. The CDR3 DNA follows: TGCGCCAGCAGTCAATCGTCTATCTTCTCCTACAATGAGCAGTTCTTC. Residues: CASSQSSIFSYNEQFF.

This clonotype was found many times. This chain links TRBV5-1 with TRBJ1-1; 11 bases match TRBD1. Germline lookup yields CDR1 SGHRS and CDR2 YFSETQ. There are 14 residues in the CDR3. The V gene end was trimmed by 4 bases and the J gene end by 5 bases; junction bases not matched to a gene: 4. DNA of the CDR3: TGCGCCAGCAGCACCGGACAGGGGGCAACTGAAGCTTTCTTT. Protein: CASSTGQGATEAFF.

The table lists this clonotype with a few counts. The CDR3 here is CASSLSKSSYEQYF. CDR3 nucleotides: TGTGCCAGCAGCCTTAGCAAGAGCTCCTACGAGCAGTACTTC. The chain links TRBV6-1 to TRBJ2-7; no reliable D call. The germline CDR1 and CDR2 sequences are MNHNS and SASEGT. The CDR3 runs to 14 residues. The germline V and J ends were trimmed by 6 bases and 0 bases, with 12 bases remaining between them.

The V gene is TRBV7-3, the J gene TRBJ2-1; the match to TRBD2 covers 11 bases. The CDR3 runs 17 residues. The trim removed 5 bases at V and 5 bases at J, leaving 11 bases unmatched. The germline CDR1 and CDR2 sequences are SGHTA and FQGTGA. CDR3 nucleotides: TGTGCCAGCAGCCCCACGGTAGCGGGAGGGAAAAACAATGAGCAGTTCTTC. It encodes CASSPTVAGGKNNEQFF.

The chain links TRBV29-1 to TRBJ2-4; 8 bases are a match to TRBD2. Germline CDR1 and CDR2: SQVTM and ANQGSEA. V shed 2 bases, J shed 7 bases, and the junction held 7 bases outside the gene matches. The CDR3 is 14 amino acids. The CDR3 here is CSVEYGGAANIQYF. The CDR3, as DNA: TGCAGCGTTGAATACGGGGGGGCCGCGAACATTCAGTACTTC.

This sequence joins TRBV5-5 and TRBJ1-5; D remains unclear. Trimming cost V 0 bases and J 1 base, with 8 bases left between them. CDR3 size: 15 residues. In germline, CDR1 is SGHKS, CDR2 YYEKEE (reference sequence). Written as DNA, the CDR3 is TGTGCCAGCAGCTTGGGGGTGGTCAGCAATCAGCCCCAGCATTTT. Translation gives CASSLGVVSNQPQHF.

The V and J genes are TRBV20-1 and TRBJ2-3; D gene ambiguous. From germline, CDR1 is DFQATT and CDR2 SNEGSKA (reference sequence). Trimming stripped 2 bases from V and 5 bases from J, with 14 bases between. The CDR3 spans 14 residues. The CDR3 coding sequence is TGCAGTGCTAGACTTGGTGGATCTAGAGATACGCAGTATTTT. Translated, it gives CSARLGGSRDTQYF.